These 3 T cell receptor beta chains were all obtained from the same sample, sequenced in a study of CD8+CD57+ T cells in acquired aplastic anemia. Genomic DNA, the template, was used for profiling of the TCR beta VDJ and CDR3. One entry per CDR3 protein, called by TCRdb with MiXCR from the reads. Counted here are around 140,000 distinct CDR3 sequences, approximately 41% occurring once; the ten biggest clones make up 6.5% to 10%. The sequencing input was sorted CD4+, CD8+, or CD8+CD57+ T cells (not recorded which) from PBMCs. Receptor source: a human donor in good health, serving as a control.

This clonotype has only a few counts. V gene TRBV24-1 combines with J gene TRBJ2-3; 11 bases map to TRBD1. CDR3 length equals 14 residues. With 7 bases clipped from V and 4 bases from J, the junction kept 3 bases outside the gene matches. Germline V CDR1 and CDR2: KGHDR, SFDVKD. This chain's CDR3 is CATRGQGGADTQYF. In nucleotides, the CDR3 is TGTGCCACCAGGGGACAGGGGGGTGCAGATACGCAGTATTTT.

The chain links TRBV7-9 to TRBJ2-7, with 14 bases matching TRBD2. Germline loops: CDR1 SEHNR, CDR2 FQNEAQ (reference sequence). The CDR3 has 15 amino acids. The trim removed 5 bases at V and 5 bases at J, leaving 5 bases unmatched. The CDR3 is CASSLTSGGVDEQYF. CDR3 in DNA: TGTGCCAGCAGCCTGACTAGCGGGGGGGTGGACGAGCAGTACTTC.

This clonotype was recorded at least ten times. CDR3 sequence: CASSLLAGGYTEAFF. In nucleotides, the CDR3 is TGTGCCAGCAGCTTGTTAGCAGGGGGCTACACTGAAGCTTTCTTT. The chain links TRBV5-5 to TRBJ1-1; TRBD1 agrees at 8 bases. CDR1 is SGHKS and CDR2 is YYEKEE in the germline V gene (reference sequence). This CDR3 comprises 15 residues. V was clipped by 1 base and J by 3 bases; unmatched bases: 5.